What follows are 14 T cell receptor beta chains derived from one specimen sequenced in a study of beta chain features in type 1 diabetes. Regarding the study as a whole: Shortening of TCRB CDR3s, moderate but significant, appeared in all four CD4+ subsets of Type 1 diabetes patients.

Reverse transcribing all isolated RNA meant expressed TCRB transcripts were sequenced. The assay was immunoSEQ multiplex PCR, and TCRdb's table has in-frame clones only and misses some. The table records about 650,000 clones, roughly an eighth of them present only once. Their antigen targets remain unknown. The sequenced sample consisted of naive CD4+ T cells from blood. The source of these receptors is a man aged 30-40 years with type 1 diabetes.

A few counts support this clone. This chain joins TRBV30 and TRBJ2-1; 11 bases align to TRBD2. In germline, CDR1 is GTSNPN, CDR2 SVGIG (reference sequence). The CDR3 covers 16 residues. Trimming cost V 2 bases and J 9 bases; bases outside gene matches: 12. The CDR3 nucleotides read TGTGCCTGGAGTCGCACATTAGCGGGGGGGCCAGGTGAGCAGTTCTTC. It codes for CAWSRTLAGGPGEQFF.

This clone was seen a handful of times. The chain recombines TRBV2 with TRBJ1-5; TRBD1 aligns across 7 bases. Per germline, CDR1 SNHLY and CDR2 FYNNEI. V shed 6 bases and J 3 bases; nucleotides not matched to a gene: 2. The CDR3 consists of 13 residues. The CDR3 region has the DNA TGTGCCAGCAGAGGACAGGACAATCAGCCCCAGCATTTT. It translates to CASRGQDNQPQHF.

This clone was seen more than once but under ten times. V usage is TRBV7-9 and J usage is TRBJ2-5; D tentatively fits TRBD1 or TRBD2 (5 bases each). The CDR3 has 15 amino acids. Germline lookup yields CDR1 SEHNR and CDR2 FQNEAQ (reference sequence). The ends were cut back, 5 bases at V and 2 bases at J, with 15 bases in the middle. This CDR3 reads CASSQLRDPQETQYF. The CDR3 coding sequence is TGTGCCAGCAGCCAGCTCCGGGACCCTCAAGAGACCCAGTACTTC.

Only a few counts were recorded for this clone. V usage is TRBV18 and J usage is TRBJ2-6; no clear D gene. This CDR3 is built from 15 residues. Trimming took off 4 bases at V and 1 base at J, with 8 bases between the two ends. Germline lookup yields CDR1 KGHSH and CDR2 LQKENI. The CDR3 reads CASSLGPSGANVLTF. In nucleotides, the CDR3 is TGTGCCAGCTCACTTGGGCCGTCTGGGGCCAACGTCCTGACTTTC.

The chain uses TRBV9 and TRBJ2-5; TRBD2 matches at 11 bases. Germline lookup yields CDR1 SGDLS and CDR2 YYNGEE. Trimming removed 0 bases from V and 5 bases from J; junction bases left unmatched: 12. The CDR3 totals 18 residues. The CDR3 bases are TGTGCCAGCAGCGTAGAGGGATGGGTAGCGGGGGGGCACGAGACCCAGTACTTC. This encodes CASSVEGWVAGGHETQYF.

The chain recombines TRBV6-1 with TRBJ1-2; D uncertain. There are 13 residues in the CDR3. Per the germline V gene, CDR1 is MNHNS and CDR2 is SASEGT. V was trimmed by 8 bases and J by 8 bases, leaving 18 bases between them. The CDR3, as DNA: TGTGCCAGCCGACCGGGCCCCGGAGTCGGCTACACCTTC. It codes for CASRPGPGVGYTF.

This chain connects TRBV29-1 to TRBJ1-3, with 8 positions matching TRBD1. This CDR3 has 14 residues. V shed 7 bases and J 3 bases; nucleotides not matched to a gene: 8. Germline CDR1 is SQVTM and CDR2 is ANQGSEA. The CDR3 is CSATRGTGGNTIYF. CDR3 nucleotide sequence: TGCAGCGCCACCCGAGGGACAGGTGGAAACACCATATATTTT.

This chain connects TRBV4-3 to TRBJ1-2; maybe TRBD1 (5 bases). The length of the CDR3 is 14 residues. Per the germline V gene, CDR1 is LGHNA and CDR2 is YSLEER. V lost 0 bases to trimming and J lost 7 bases, with 12 bases between them. This CDR3 reads CASSQDQGRGGYTF. CDR3 coding DNA: TGCGCCAGCAGCCAAGATCAAGGGAGGGGTGGCTACACCTTC.

This clone was seen only a few times. The chain uses TRBV5-1 and TRBJ2-3; weak D call: TRBD2 (5 bases). Trimming took 0 bases from V and 4 from J, leaving 15 bases between them. Germline CDR1 is SGHRS and CDR2 is YFSETQ. CDR3 length equals 16 residues. The chain's CDR3 is CASSLAPGRVADTQYF. The CDR3 coding sequence is TGCGCCAGCAGCTTGGCCCCGGGGAGAGTGGCAGATACGCAGTATTTT.

This clone showed up just a few times. The CDR3 DNA is TGTGCCAGCAGCGACCAGCTTCGGGAGACCCAGTACTTC. Its translation is CASSDQLRETQYF. The rearrangement links TRBV7-9 to TRBJ2-5; D unresolved. V lost 5 bases and J 5 bases, leaving 12 bases between the germline ends. Germline values: CDR1 SEHNR, CDR2 FQNEAQ (reference sequence). There are 13 residues in the CDR3.

This clone has a handful of counts. V is TRBV5-1 and J is TRBJ2-2; 7 positions match TRBD1. This CDR3 comprises 17 residues. After removal of 4 bases from V and 4 bases from J, the junction contained 13 bases not matched to a gene. Germline assignment: CDR1 SGHRS and CDR2 YFSETQ. As DNA, the CDR3 is TGCGCCAGCAGCCCGGTGACAGGGATTGGAATCACCGGGGAGCTGTTTTTT. It translates to CASSPVTGIGITGELFF.

The chain couples TRBV19 to TRBJ2-7, with unresolved D. The CDR3 is made up of 16 amino acids. V was clipped by 7 bases and J by 2 bases, with 21 bases between them. Germline loops: CDR1 LNHDA, CDR2 SQIVND (reference sequence). This CDR3 reads CASTPQAAGNTYEQYF. Here the CDR3 DNA reads TGTGCCAGTACCCCCCAGGCGGCAGGTAATACCTACGAGCAGTACTTC.

This clone has a handful of counts. This chain joins TRBV7-9 and TRBJ2-1, with TRBD2 matching over 11 bases. CDR3 length: 16 amino acids. From germline, CDR1 is SEHNR and CDR2 FQNEAQ (reference sequence). V dropped 5 bases and J dropped 5; count of bases not matched to a gene: 8. CDR3 sequence (DNA): TGTGCCAGCAGCAATATACGGACTAGCGGGCACAATGAGCAGTTCTTC. This gives the protein CASSNIRTSGHNEQFF.

The rearrangement links TRBV2 to TRBJ2-6; 11 bases are shared with TRBD1. The V gene's germline CDR1 is SNHLY and CDR2 FYNNEI. This CDR3 spans 16 amino acids. The V and J ends lost 6 bases and 2 bases, in that order; junction bases with no gene match: 3. The DNA of the CDR3 is TGTGCCAGCAGCGGGACAGGGGGACCTGGGGCCAACGTCCTGACTTTC. Its protein product is CASSGTGGPGANVLTF.